The 8 T cell receptor beta chains below come from one sample, sequenced in a study of T-cell reconstitution after alpha-beta-depleted transplantation in children. TCRbeta library preparation incorporated unique molecular identifiers. TCRdb reanalysed the PCR reads using MiXCR and keeps one entry per CDR3 protein. In the table there are about 280,000 distinct CDR3 sequences, 11% of which are singletons. Sequences were derived from peripheral blood, sampled 180 days after TCRalphabeta/CD19-depleted stem cell transplant. These receptor sequences come from a male patient under 10 years old who had a stem cell transplant for chronic granulomatous disease, so the T cells may come from the graft donor.

As concerns this clonotype: This could be a read error, since a much larger clone is one nucleotide away. V gene TRBV5-1 combines with J gene TRBJ2-3; D possibly uses TRBD1 or TRBD2 (5 bases each). Germline CDR1 SGHRS, CDR2 YFSETQ. This CDR3 has 9 amino acids. CDR3 region: CASTRGVNF. Written as DNA, the CDR3 is TGCGCCAGCACCCGAGGGGTGAATTTT.

This clonotype was seen ten or more times. V usage is TRBV7-2 and J usage is TRBJ2-5, with 15 bases aligning to TRBD2. Germline V gene lookup returns CDR1 SGHTA and CDR2 FQGNSA. The CDR3 spans 17 residues. Unmatched junction bases numbered 7, after V lost 6 bases and J lost 2 bases. The CDR3 nucleotides are TGTGCCAGCAGATTCGGACTAGCGGGGGGGTCACAAGAGACCCAGTACTTC. Its translation: CASRFGLAGGSQETQYF. Looking up the rest from reference TRBV7-2 and TRBJ2-5 gives the full variable domain: GAGVSQSPSNKVTEKGKDVELRCDPISGHTALYWYRQSLGQGLEFLIYFQGNSAPDKSGLPSDRFSAERTGGSVSTLTIQRTQQEDSAVYLCASRFGLAGGSQETQYFGPGTRLLVL.

Comment on this clonotype: A much larger clone sits a single nucleotide away, making a read error possible. The chain combines TRBV12-3 or TRBV12-4 with TRBJ1-2; D uncertain. There are 11 residues in the CDR3. The CDR3 bases are TGTGCCAGCAACGACAACTATGGCCACACCTTC. This gives the protein CASNDNYGHTF.

There are many counts of this clonotype. This chain uses TRBV7-3 with TRBJ2-1; 7 bases are a match to TRBD2. Germline-derived CDR1 and CDR2 are SGHTA and FQGTGA. This CDR3 is 16 amino acids long. Losses at the gene ends were 5 bases for V and 1 base for J; bases not matched to a gene: 8. CDR3 nucleotides: TGTGCCAGCAGCCGTTCTCGGACTAGGTCCTACAATGAGCAGTTCTTC. This codes for CASSRSRTRSYNEQFF.

Ten or more counts support this clonotype. This chain uses TRBV7-9 with TRBJ1-2; TRBD1 agrees at 11 bases. Per the germline V gene, CDR1 is SEHNR and CDR2 is FQNEAQ (reference sequence). The CDR3 spans 15 residues. V shed 5 bases and J 7 bases; nucleotides not matched to a gene: 9. In nucleotides, the CDR3 is TGTGCCAGCAGCCAACCGGGACAGGGGGTGTTTGGCTACACCTTC. Translating it yields CASSQPGQGVFGYTF.

Of note for this clonotype: Its ends do not fully match the called genes, so a read error is possible. The CDR3 region has the DNA TGTGCCAGCAGCTTAGGCAATAGCCGGGACAGGGGCAGCAGTCAGCCCCAGCATTTT. It translates to CASSLGNSRDRGSSQPQHF. This sequence joins TRBV7-8 and TRBJ1-5; 10 bases line up with TRBD1. Per the germline V gene, CDR1 is SGHVS and CDR2 is FQNEAQ. CDR3 length: 19 residues.

Concerning this clonotype: A much larger clone lies a single base off, so this may be a read error. The chain has TRBV7-9 and TRBJ2-1, with a tentative D call TRBD2 (5 bases). The CDR3 consists of 13 residues. Germline V gene lookup returns CDR1 SEHNR and CDR2 FQNEAQ (reference sequence). The CDR3 nucleotides read TGTGTCAGCAGTCTACTAGTATCCGGTGAGCAGTTCTTC. Translated: CVSSLLVSGEQFF.

This clonotype came up a few times. The chain recombines TRBV4-2 with TRBJ2-2, with D hard to call. The V end lost 0 bases, the J end lost 7 bases, and 6 bases lay between the germline ends. The CDR3 consists of 13 residues. Germline V gene sequence: CDR1 LGHNA, CDR2 YNFKEQ. CDR3 nucleotide sequence: TGTGCCAGCAGCCAAGATTCGAACGGGGAGCTGTTTTTT. It yields the protein CASSQDSNGELFF.